In its sample, the clone carrying this T cell receptor beta chain was seen many times. TCRdb itself ran the PCR reads through MiXCR, one entry per CDR3 protein. Among 60,000 to 75,000 distinct CDR3 sequences, around 20% were seen once, and the ten largest hold about 1.5%. This specimen comes from a study of molecular identifiers for immune sequencing clone quantification. The CDR3 runs 18 residues. With 0 bases removed from V and 2 bases from J, the gap between germline ends came to 18 bases. CDR1 MNHEY and CDR2 SVGEGT come from the germline V gene. The TCR sequence derives from a human donor in good health. Some libraries in this study had Jurkat cell RNA spiked in. Sequences were obtained from naive CD8+ T cells from blood, with Jurkat cell RNA spiked in. Subset reported: FACS-sorted CD8+CD4-CCR7+CD45RA+ naive T cells. J is TRBJ2-3 and V is TRBV6-2 or TRBV6-3; D is ambiguous. CDR3 DNA sequence: TGTGCCAGCAGTTACTCAAAAGGTGACCTTTCTCCCACAGATACGCAGTATTTT. Protein: CASSYSKGDLSPTDTQYF.